The rows below give T cell receptor beta chains drawn from one sample of a study of T cells in Graves' hyperthyroidism and ophthalmopathy. TCRdb re-called the multiplex PCR reads through MiXCR, storing one row per CDR3 protein. The sample includes around 250,000 distinct CDR3 sequences, about 16% of them seen just once. Sequencing was performed on blood. These TCRs come from a woman aged 18-29 years with Graves' ophthalmopathy. Both conserved end residues are part of each CDR3. A D gene is named only where the DNA matches it firmly. The listing skips clone size in some rows; elsewhere it reads once, few, many or a size class.

TRBV28,-,TRBJ2-2,many,CASSLTGPGELFF,TGTGCCAGCAGTTTAACGGGTCCCGGGGAGCTGTTTTTT
TRBV19,TRBD1,TRBJ1-1,many,CASSTLGQGMTEAFF,TGTGCCAGTAGTACCCTAGGACAGGGGATGACTGAAGCTTTCTTT
TRBV6-1,-,TRBJ1-2,many,CASSPRDPGGYTF,TGTGCCAGCAGCCCCAGGGACCCGGGTGGCTACACCTTC
TRBV4-1,-,TRBJ1-5,many,CASSRLGGNQPQHF,TGCGCCAGCAGCCGACTGGGGGGCAATCAGCCCCAGCATTTT
TRBV13,-,TRBJ2-1,many,CASSLASRRSSYNEQFF,TGTGCCAGCAGCTTAGCGTCGCGGAGGAGCTCCTACAATGAGCAGTTCTTC
TRBV4-2,TRBD1,TRBJ1-4,many,CASSQDRRDRGQKLFF,TGTGCCAGCAGCCAAGATCGAAGGGACAGGGGGCAAAAACTGTTTTTT
TRBV7-9,-,TRBJ1-1,many,CASSLVAGSGTEAFF,TGTGCCAGCAGCTTAGTGGCAGGGTCGGGGACTGAAGCTTTCTTT
TRBV28,TRBD1,TRBJ2-7,-,CASSPRDRVVYEQYF,TGTGCCAGCAGTCCCCGGGACAGGGTAGTCTACGAGCAGTACTTC
TRBV3-1,TRBD1,TRBJ1-2,many,CASSQVNDQGARGYTF,TGTGCCAGCAGCCAAGTGAATGATCAGGGGGCGCGTGGCTACACCTTC
TRBV2,TRBD1,TRBJ1-1,many,CASTRQGGRNTKAFF,TGTGCCAGCACTCGACAGGGTGGCCGAAACACTAAAGCTTTCTTT
TRBV12-3/TRBV12-4,-,TRBJ2-3,many,CASTRGTSTDTQYF,TGTGCCAGCACCCGGGGAACTAGCACAGATACGCAGTATTTT
TRBV7-9,-,TRBJ2-3,many,CASNRRDTQYF,TGTGCCAGCAACAGGAGGGATACGCAGTATTTT